Sequencing of this T cell receptor (beta chain) was carried out in a study of PD-L1 blockade in urothelial cancer. Trimming took 3 bases from V and 0 from J, leaving 18 bases between them. CDR1 is SGDLS, CDR2 YYNGEE, per germline. The CDR3 contains 17 residues. Each PCR contained spiked-in synthetic TCR analog templates. The assay was immunoSEQ multiplex PCR, and TCRdb's table has in-frame clones only and misses some. The data contain about 71,000 clones, about 88% of them singletons. The origin of this receptor is a man in his 60s with urothelial cancer. Sequenced material: PBMCs, taken around atezolizumab (anti-PD-L1) treatment. The V call is TRBV9, the J call TRBJ2-5, with a weak D call TRBD2 (6 bases). DNA of the CDR3: TGTGCCAGCAGCGCTAGGACTACTGGGGCGTACCAAGAGACCCAGTACTTC. Protein: CASSARTTGAYQETQYF.